Each of the 11 T cell receptor beta chains below was sequenced from the same sample in a study of blood T cell repertoires in COVID-19. The assay was immunoSEQ multiplex PCR, and TCRdb's table has in-frame clones only and misses some. The sample lists around 190,000 clones, roughly 82% occurring once. Material: peripheral blood. The receptors here all came from an older woman with COVID-19, enrolled during active disease.

The rearrangement links TRBV14 to TRBJ2-7, with TRBD2 identical over 8 bases. From germline, CDR1 is SGHDN and CDR2 FVKESK. V was clipped by 5 bases and J by 1 base; unmatched bases: 7. The CDR3 is 15 residues long. The CDR3 sequence: CASSELAALSYEQYF. CDR3 nucleotide sequence: TGTGCCAGCAGCGAACTAGCGGCTTTGTCCTACGAGCAGTACTTC.

The chain combines TRBV6-5 with TRBJ2-5; possibly TRBD1 for D (7 bases). This CDR3 region has 15 residues. From germline, CDR1 is MNHEY and CDR2 SVGAGI. Trimming took off 2 bases at V and 1 base at J, with 11 bases between the two ends. The CDR3 region has the DNA TGTGCCAGCAGTTACAGTCAGGGGGGCCAAGAGACCCAGTACTTC. This translates into CASSYSQGGQETQYF.

As for this clone: The junction departs from the called germline gene at one end, perhaps through a read error. V and J are TRBV19 and TRBJ2-1, with 9 positions matching TRBD2. Germline-derived CDR1 and CDR2 are LNHDA and SQIVND (reference sequence). CDR3 length: 13 amino acids. CDR3 sequence: CASRRGLANGQFF. CDR3 bases: TGTGCCAGTAGGCGGGGACTAGCCAATGGGCAGTTCTTC.

This sequence joins TRBV5-1 and TRBJ1-1; D remains ambiguous. CDR1 is SGHRS, CDR2 YFSETQ, per germline. CDR3 length equals 14 residues. V lost 4 bases and J lost 6, with 16 bases in between. CDR3 in DNA: TGCGCCAGCAGCCCCCGAGGCCCTCCATCTGAAGCTTTCTTT. It yields the protein CASSPRGPPSEAFF.

The rearrangement joins TRBV14 to TRBJ1-1; no clear D. Germline V gene lookup returns CDR1 SGHDN and CDR2 FVKESK. CDR3 size: 16 residues. V lost 0 bases, J lost 0 bases, and 11 bases lay in between. DNA of the CDR3: TGTGCCAGCAGCCAAGATCGCGAGTTAATGAACACTGAAGCTTTCTTT. Translated, it gives CASSQDRELMNTEAFF.

This clone was found a few times. The chain combines TRBV6-6 with TRBJ1-5, with D tentatively TRBD1 (5 bases). Germline V gene sequence: CDR1 MNHNY, CDR2 SVGAGI (reference sequence). The germline V and J ends were trimmed by 0 bases and 1 base, with 10 bases remaining between them. This CDR3 is built from 16 residues. The chain's CDR3 is CASSYSPRQSNQPQHF. The CDR3 DNA reads as TGTGCCAGCAGTTACTCCCCACGACAGAGCAATCAGCCCCAGCATTTT.

The rearrangement uses TRBV7-2 and TRBJ2-7; the D is unclear. Germline loops: CDR1 SGHTA, CDR2 FQGNSA. The CDR3 is 15 amino acids. Trimming left V 5 bases short and J 0 bases short, with 14 bases between. The CDR3 protein is CASSRSFLSSYEQYF. The CDR3 DNA is TGTGCCAGCAGCCGTTCTTTCTTGAGCTCCTACGAGCAGTACTTC.

The V gene is TRBV5-1, the J gene TRBJ2-2; TRBD2 matches at 8 bases. This CDR3 comprises 17 residues. Germline CDR1 SGHRS, CDR2 YFSETQ. J gave up 0 bases and V 2 bases, and 6 bases lay outside the gene matches. The CDR3 DNA is TGCGCCAGCAGCTTAAAGACGGGACTAGCGAACACCGGGGAGCTGTTTTTT. Translating gives CASSLKTGLANTGELFF.

The chain recombines TRBV19 with TRBJ2-1; perhaps TRBD2 as D (5 bases). The CDR3 runs to 15 residues. The germline V gene has CDR1 LNHDA and CDR2 SQIVND (reference sequence). V dropped 7 bases and J dropped 5 bases, with 18 bases sitting between them. The CDR3 bases are TGTGCCAGTACCCCCCGGAGGCCTCGGGACAATGAGCAGTTCTTC. Translating gives CASTPRRPRDNEQFF.

J is TRBJ1-3 and V is TRBV28, with 10 bases matching TRBD1. The CDR3 is 18 residues long. The J segment lost 1 base and the V segment lost 5 bases, leaving 11 bases of the junction unmatched. CDR1 is MDHEN and CDR2 is SYDVKM in the germline V gene. CDR3 in amino acids: CASSLPRDRGFSGNTIYF. The DNA of the CDR3 is TGTGCCAGCAGTCTCCCACGGGACAGGGGATTTTCTGGAAACACCATATATTTT. Complete variable domain (other parts from reference TRBV28 and TRBJ1-3): DVKVTQSSRYLVKRTGEKVFLECVQDMDHENMFWYRQDPGLGLRLIYFSYDVKMKEKGDIPEGYSVSREKKERFSLILESASTNQTSMYLCASSLPRDRGFSGNTIYFGEGSWLTVV.

The gene calls are TRBV3-1 (or the pseudogene TRBV3-2) and TRBJ2-1; 8 positions match TRBD2. The trim removed 8 bases at V and 4 bases at J, leaving 10 bases unmatched. The CDR3 is 15 amino acids. CDR1 is LGHDT, CDR2 YNNKEL, per germline (reference sequence). CDR3 sequence: CASSPRGGPYNEQFF. The CDR3 DNA reads as TGTGCCAGCTCGCCCCGGGGGGGCCCGTACAATGAGCAGTTCTTC.